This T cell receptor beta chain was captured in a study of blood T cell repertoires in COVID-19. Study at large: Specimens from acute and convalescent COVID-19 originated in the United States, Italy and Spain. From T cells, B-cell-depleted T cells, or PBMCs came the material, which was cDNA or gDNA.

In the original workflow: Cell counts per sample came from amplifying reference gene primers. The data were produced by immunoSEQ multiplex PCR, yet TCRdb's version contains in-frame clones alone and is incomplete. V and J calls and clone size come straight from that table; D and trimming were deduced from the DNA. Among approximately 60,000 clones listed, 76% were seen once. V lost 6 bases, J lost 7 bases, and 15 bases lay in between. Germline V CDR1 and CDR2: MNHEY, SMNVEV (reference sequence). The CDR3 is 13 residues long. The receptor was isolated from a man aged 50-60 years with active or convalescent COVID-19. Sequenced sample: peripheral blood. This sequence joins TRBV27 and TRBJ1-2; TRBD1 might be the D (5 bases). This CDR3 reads CASRQTPRGGYTF. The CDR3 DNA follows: TGTGCCAGCAGACAGACCCCAAGGGGTGGCTACACCTTC.